This T cell receptor beta chain derives from a study of cytomegalovirus exposure and HLA in healthy donors. General study results and limits: Differences between HLA loci emerged in a later analysis of TCR association rates, with DRB1 most and HLA-C fewest. The majority of CMV-associated TCR beta chains were reported as apparently HLA-restricted in a later analysis.

The CDR3 loop spans 15 amino acids. Germline CDR1 reads SGDLS; CDR2 reads YYNGEE. Trimming took 1 base from V and 8 from J, leaving 18 bases between them. A note on this clone: What it binds is unknown.

In the PCR, 60 Vbeta and 13 Jbeta primers were used. The assay was immunoSEQ multiplex PCR, and TCRdb's table has in-frame clones only and misses some. Found here are 100,000 to 150,000 clones, more than 60% of them singletons; the top ten hold less than 2.5%. The chain couples TRBV9 to TRBJ1-2; maybe TRBD1 (5 bases). The sequencing sample was made of PBMCs. The sequence was obtained from a woman aged 40 to 50 in good health and CMV-seropositive. In DNA form, the CDR3 reads TGTGCCAGCAGCGTACTCGGTGGGGGGGTAGGAGGCTACACCTTC. It specifies CASSVLGGGVGGYTF.